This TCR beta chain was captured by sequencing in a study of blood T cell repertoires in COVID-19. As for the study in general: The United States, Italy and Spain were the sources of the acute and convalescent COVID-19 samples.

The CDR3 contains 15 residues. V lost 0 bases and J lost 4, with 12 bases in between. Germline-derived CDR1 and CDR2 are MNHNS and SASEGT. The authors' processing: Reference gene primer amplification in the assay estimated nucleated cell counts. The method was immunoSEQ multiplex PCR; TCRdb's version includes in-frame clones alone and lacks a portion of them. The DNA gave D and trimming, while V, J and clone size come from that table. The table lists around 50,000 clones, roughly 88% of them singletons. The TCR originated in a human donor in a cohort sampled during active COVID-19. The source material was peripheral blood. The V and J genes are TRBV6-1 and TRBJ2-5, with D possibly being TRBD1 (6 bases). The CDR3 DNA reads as TGTGCCAGCAGTGAAGCGCGGCAGGGGAGAGAGACCCAGTACTTC. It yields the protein CASSEARQGRETQYF.